The 26 T cell receptor beta chains below all came from one sample that was sequenced in a study of CD8 T cells in ankylosing spondylitis (dated by TCRdb to 2016 to 2017). What the work shows at the level of the full study, not this receptor alone: Blood from ankylosing spondylitis patients appeared to be characterized by a TCR beta motif composed of 7 to 9 highly homologous amino acid variants.

The method was 5' RACE. Sequencing was carried out with an Illumina HiSeq 2500. The raw public data were reprocessed by TCRdb itself: fastp quality trimming at Q25, MiXCR clonotype calling, in-frame beta chains only. Every entry covers one CDR3 protein and lists the most common genes and DNA from its rows. The sample contains more than 600,000 distinct CDR3 sequences, roughly 19% of them found a single time. Together, the top ten hold approximately 18% of the sample. Their antigen targets remain unknown. Material: blood, either unsorted or a sorted T cell fraction (not recorded which). Every receptor here comes from a male donor with ankylosing spondylitis.

The J gene is TRBJ2-2, the V gene TRBV18; D is ambiguous. V was pared by 1 base and J by 0 bases, with 9 bases between. The CDR3 length is 16 residues. Germline CDR1 KGHSH, CDR2 LQKENI. This CDR3 is CASSPLADANTGELFF. The DNA for the CDR3 is TGTGCCAGCTCACCACTCGCCGACGCGAACACCGGGGAGCTGTTTTTT.

The chain links TRBV7-2 to TRBJ2-7; D not certain. The V end was cut by 5 bases, the J end by 3 bases, with 8 bases between. Germline V CDR1 and CDR2: SGHTA, FQGNSA. This CDR3 has 12 residues. The CDR3 spells CASSPRIYEQYF. CDR3 coding DNA: TGTGCCAGCAGCCCAAGGATCTACGAGCAGTACTTC.

The genes are TRBV20-1 and TRBJ1-5; TRBD1 is a possible D gene (6 bases). V gave up 5 bases and J gave up 2 bases, with 13 bases separating them. Germline CDR1 is DFQATT and CDR2 is SNEGSKA (reference sequence). The CDR3 length is 14 residues. CDR3 sequence (DNA): TGCAGTGCTTCGACAACAGGGCGCAATCAGCCCCAGCATTTT. Protein: CSASTTGRNQPQHF.

The chain employs TRBV20-1 and TRBJ2-7; TRBD2 matches at 8 bases. The germline V gene encodes CDR1 DFQATT and CDR2 SNEGSKA (reference sequence). Germline trimming cut 0 bases from V and 2 bases from J; bases unmatched to any gene: 6. This CDR3 is 15 amino acids long. CDR3 bases: TGCAGTGCTAGAGATGGGACTAGAACCACCTACGAGCAGTACTTC. It specifies CSARDGTRTTYEQYF.

This clonotype occurred a few times. V and J are TRBV4-2 and TRBJ2-1, with D possibly matching TRBD1 (6 bases). Between the trimmed V and J ends, which lost 4 bases and 8 bases, there was a span of 15 bases. CDR1 is LGHNA and CDR2 is YNFKEQ in the germline V gene. This CDR3 contains 14 residues. The CDR3 coding sequence is TGTGCCAGCAGCCGGATACAGGGCGCGGATGAGCAGTTCTTC. It encodes CASSRIQGADEQFF.

CDR3 sequence reads: CASSFQGAGDGYTF. DNA for the CDR3: TGTGCCAGCAGTTTTCAGGGGGCTGGGGATGGCTACACCTTC. The chain carries TRBV27 and TRBJ1-2; the match to TRBD1 covers 8 bases. V was pared by 3 bases and J by 6 bases, with 6 bases of the junction left unmatched. CDR3 size: 14 residues. The V gene's germline CDR1 is MNHEY and CDR2 SMNVEV (reference sequence).

The chain recombines TRBV6-1 with TRBJ2-7, with unresolved D. Trimming shortened V by 6 bases and J by 3 bases, and 18 bases separated the two germline ends. In germline, CDR1 is MNHNS, CDR2 SASEGT. This CDR3 has 15 amino acids. In nucleotides, the CDR3 is TGTGCCAGCAGACCCCCCGGCGCGGCCTACTACGAGCAGTACTTC. This sequence encodes CASRPPGAAYYEQYF.

In this sample, this clonotype turned up a few times. V gene TRBV5-5 combines with J gene TRBJ2-3, with D uncertain. With 0 bases removed from V and 3 bases from J, the gap between germline ends came to 11 bases. The CDR3 sequence is 15 residues long. The germline V gene has CDR1 SGHKS and CDR2 YYEKEE (reference sequence). The CDR3 bases are TGTGCCAGCAGCTTGGGGCTAGATGGGACAGATACGCAGTATTTT. Encoded protein: CASSLGLDGTDTQYF. The variable domain in full, completed from reference TRBV5-5 and TRBJ2-3, reads DAGVTQSPTHLIKTRGQQVTLRCSPISGHKSVSWYQQVLGQGPQFIFQYYEKEERGRGNFPDRFSARQFPNYSSELNVNALLLGDSALYLCASSLGLDGTDTQYFGPGTRLTVL.

V gene TRBV3-1 combines with J gene TRBJ1-2, with TRBD1 matching 7 bases. Germline V lookup: CDR1 LGHDT, CDR2 YNNKEL (reference sequence). The CDR3 covers 15 residues. Trimming cost V 4 bases and J 5 bases; bases outside gene matches: 10. The CDR3 sequence: CASSPGQVKWYGYTF. In nucleotides, the CDR3 is TGTGCCAGCAGCCCAGGACAGGTGAAGTGGTATGGCTACACCTTC.

This clonotype turned up a few times. J is TRBJ1-5 and V is TRBV29-1, with D possibly being TRBD1 (5 bases). V dropped 3 bases and J dropped 5 bases, with 11 bases sitting between them. This CDR3 region has 13 residues. The germline gives CDR1 SQVTM, CDR2 ANQGSEA. CDR3 coding DNA: TGCAGCGTTGATCTTGGGGGGGATCAGCCCCAGCATTTT. This translates into CSVDLGGDQPQHF. The full variable domain, its missing parts supplied by reference TRBV29-1 and TRBJ1-5, is SAVISQKPSRDICQRGTSLTIQCQVDSQVTMMFWYRQQPGQSLTLIATANQGSEATYESGFVIDKFPISRPNLTFSTLTVSNMSPEDSSIYLCSVDLGGDQPQHFGDGTRLSIL.

The chain employs TRBV20-1 and TRBJ1-1; D uncertain. The CDR3 is 14 amino acids. The germline V gene has CDR1 DFQATT and CDR2 SNEGSKA (reference sequence). V was cut by 0 bases and J by 0 bases, with 8 bases left in between. CDR3 loop: CSARDPQMNTEAFF. DNA for the CDR3: TGCAGTGCTAGAGACCCACAGATGAACACTGAAGCTTTCTTT.

This clonotype has just a few counts. This chain connects TRBV5-1 to TRBJ2-7; D is possibly TRBD1 (5 bases). The germline gives CDR1 SGHRS, CDR2 YFSETQ. V was trimmed by 1 base and J by 2 bases, leaving 10 bases between them. CDR3 length: 14 residues. The CDR3 reads CASSLSDRTYEQYF. CDR3 bases: TGCGCCAGCAGCTTGAGTGACAGAACCTACGAGCAGTACTTC.

In its sample, this clonotype was seen many times. The chain joins TRBV5-1 to TRBJ2-1; 9 bases agree with TRBD1. Trimming took 3 bases from V and 9 from J; bases not matched to a gene: 7. Germline V gene lookup returns CDR1 SGHRS and CDR2 YFSETQ. The CDR3 runs to 14 residues. CDR3 nucleotide sequence: TGCGCCAGCAGCTCCCGGACAGGGGTTGGTGAGCAGTTCTTC. Protein product: CASSSRTGVGEQFF.

This clonotype has more than one count but fewer than ten. The CDR3 loop is CSARSGGPGIGYTF. The DNA for the CDR3 is TGCAGTGCTAGATCCGGCGGGCCCGGGATCGGCTACACCTTC. V is TRBV20-1 and J is TRBJ1-2; no definite D call. The CDR3 is 14 residues long. Trimming removed 2 bases from V and 8 bases from J, with 18 bases in between. Per germline, CDR1 DFQATT and CDR2 SNEGSKA (reference sequence).

The gene calls are TRBV6-2 or TRBV6-3 and TRBJ1-5; D is perhaps TRBD1 (6 bases). Germline values: CDR1 MNHEY, CDR2 SVGEGT. V dropped 8 bases and J dropped 2 bases, with 10 bases sitting between them. The CDR3 has 13 amino acids. CDR3 coding DNA: TGTGCCAGCCATGACAGGCGCAATCAGCCCCAGCATTTT. Residues: CASHDRRNQPQHF.

There are many counts of this clonotype. The V gene is TRBV12-3 or TRBV12-4, the J gene TRBJ2-7; 9 nucleotides line up with TRBD1. The CDR3 is 14 residues long. The junction had 6 bases not matched to a gene; V was cut back by 7 bases and J by 2 bases. For the CDR3, the DNA is TGTGCCAGCAACCCGGGACAGGGTCCCTACGAGCAGTACTTC. Translating it yields CASNPGQGPYEQYF.

This rearrangement joins TRBV29-1 to TRBJ2-7, with D possibly being TRBD1 (6 bases). The CDR3 length is 13 residues. The V end lost 6 bases, the J end lost 0 bases, and 12 bases lay between the germline ends. Per the germline V gene, CDR1 is SQVTM and CDR2 is ANQGSEA. This CDR3 reads CSVQEGVSYEQYF. The CDR3 DNA reads as TGCAGCGTCCAAGAGGGGGTCTCCTACGAGCAGTACTTC.

This clonotype was counted a few times. The chain combines TRBV12-3 or TRBV12-4 with TRBJ1-2; D may be TRBD1 (6 bases). Trimming removed 4 bases from V and 7 bases from J, with 10 bases in between. This CDR3 is 12 amino acids long. This chain's CDR3 is CASSSGVGGYTF. In DNA form, the CDR3 reads TGTGCCAGCAGTTCAGGGGTGGGTGGCTACACCTTC.

This clonotype was found once. V gene TRBV7-9 combines with J gene TRBJ1-4, with D hard to call. The CDR3 covers 17 residues. The germline V gene encodes CDR1 SEHNR and CDR2 FQNEAQ (reference sequence). Trimming took 0 bases from V and 0 from J, leaving 11 bases between them. The CDR3 region is CASSLAGIFATNEKLFF. CDR3 nucleotide sequence: TGTGCCAGCAGCTTAGCTGGGATTTTTGCAACTAATGAAAAACTGTTTTTT.

This clonotype occurred a few times. J is TRBJ2-1 and V is TRBV20-1; 7 bases map to TRBD2. V shed 6 bases, J shed 4 bases, and the junction held 12 bases outside the gene matches. The CDR3 totals 15 residues. Germline V gives CDR1 DFQATT, CDR2 SNEGSKA (reference sequence). This CDR3 is CSAKAGLGHYNEQFF. In DNA form, the CDR3 reads TGCAGTGCAAAAGCGGGACTCGGCCATTACAATGAGCAGTTCTTC.

The rearrangement links TRBV6-1 to TRBJ1-5, with 8 bases lining up with TRBD1. Germline CDR1 reads MNHNS; CDR2 reads SASEGT. J was trimmed by 5 bases and V by 5 bases; bases with no gene match: 8. The CDR3 runs to 15 residues. DNA of the CDR3: TGTGCCAGCAGTATCGGACAGGGTTTGGATCAGCCCCAGCATTTT. This encodes CASSIGQGLDQPQHF.

This clonotype appeared a few times. The rearrangement uses TRBV12-3 or TRBV12-4 and TRBJ2-1, with 8 bases identical to TRBD2. The length of the CDR3 is 14 residues. V was clipped by 4 bases and J by 10 bases; unmatched bases: 9. CDR3 coding DNA: TGTGCCAGCAGTTCCCAGCGGGAGAAGTACGAGCAGTTCTTC. Translation gives CASSSQREKYEQFF.

The chain is built from TRBV20-1 and TRBJ2-2; no definite D call. The CDR3 consists of 13 residues. Germline V gene sequence: CDR1 DFQATT, CDR2 SNEGSKA (reference sequence). V was trimmed by 6 bases and J by 2 bases, leaving 10 bases between them. The CDR3 protein is CSASGPNTGELFF. DNA of the CDR3: TGCAGTGCGTCCGGGCCTAACACCGGGGAGCTGTTTTTT.

The table lists this clonotype with many counts. V and J are TRBV5-1 and TRBJ1-2; maybe TRBD1 (6 bases). This CDR3 is 12 amino acids long. Germline V gene sequence: CDR1 SGHRS, CDR2 YFSETQ. Trimming left V 4 bases short and J 8 bases short, with 12 bases between. This chain's CDR3 is CASSQGTWGYTF. CDR3 DNA sequence: TGCGCCAGCAGCCAAGGGACATGGGGCTACACCTTC.

The table lists this clonotype with a few counts. This chain joins TRBV27 and TRBJ1-4; D perhaps matches TRBD1 (6 bases). Germline CDR1 and CDR2: MNHEY and SMNVEV (reference sequence). This CDR3 is built from 15 residues. The V gene lost 3 bases and the J gene lost 8 bases, with 16 bases spanning the gap. CDR3 bases: TGTGCCAGCAGTTTTGGGGCAGGGGAACGGGAAAAACTGTTTTTT. Translating it yields CASSFGAGEREKLFF. The whole variable domain, filled in from reference TRBV27 and TRBJ1-4, reads EAQVTQNPRYLITVTGKKLTVTCSQNMNHEYMSWYRQDPGLGLRQIYYSMNVEVTDKGDVPEGYKVSRKEKRNFPLILESPSPNQTSLYFCASSFGAGEREKLFFGSGTQLSVL.

The V call is TRBV10-3, the J call TRBJ1-2; D is possibly TRBD1 (6 bases). This CDR3 region has 16 residues. Germline CDR1 ENHRY, CDR2 SYGVKD. The V end lost 0 bases, the J end lost 3 bases, and 14 bases lay between the germline ends. The CDR3 DNA sequence: TGTGCCATCAGTGAGTCGACGACCAGGGGCGACTATGGCTACACCTTC. This encodes CAISESTTRGDYGYTF.